The 8 T cell receptor beta chains below were found in one sample sequenced in a study of T cells in narcolepsy. Some clones are missing from TCRdb's copy, which holds only in-frame ones; the method was immunoSEQ multiplex PCR. The table shows approximately 30,000 clones, with about 89% occurring only once. The sample comprised CD45RA- memory CD4+ T cells from PBMCs. The receptors here all came from a human donor with narcolepsy.

The rearrangement joins TRBV7-9 to TRBJ1-2, with 10 positions matching TRBD1. This CDR3 has 14 amino acids. From germline, CDR1 is SEHNR and CDR2 FQNEAQ (reference sequence). J gave up 3 bases and V 5 bases, and 3 bases lay outside the gene matches. CDR3 sequence (DNA): TGTGCCAGCAGCACTGGGACAGGGGACTATGGCTACACCTTC. This gives the protein CASSTGTGDYGYTF.

The chain joins TRBV6-6 to TRBJ1-2; D remains unclear. V lost 2 bases and J lost 2, with 9 bases in between. CDR1 is MNHNY and CDR2 is SVGAGI in the germline V gene (reference sequence). CDR3 length equals 14 residues. The chain's CDR3 is CASSYHPQNYGYTF. The CDR3 bases are TGTGCCAGCAGTTACCACCCCCAGAACTATGGCTACACCTTC.

The V gene is TRBV18, the J gene TRBJ1-1, with a weak D call TRBD1 (6 bases). Trimming pared 2 bases from V and 0 bases from J, leaving 10 bases between. Germline lookup yields CDR1 KGHSH and CDR2 LQKENI. The CDR3 is 15 amino acids. The CDR3 sequence: CASSPYREMNTEAFF. In nucleotides, the CDR3 is TGTGCCAGCTCACCATACAGGGAGATGAACACTGAAGCTTTCTTT.

V and J are TRBV19 and TRBJ1-3; D remains unclear. The V gene lost 8 bases and the J gene lost 0 bases, with 8 bases spanning the gap. Germline assignment: CDR1 LNHDA and CDR2 SQIVND (reference sequence). CDR3 size: 13 residues. CDR3 nucleotide sequence: TGTGCCAGTCTCGCATTCTCTGGAAACACCATATATTTT. As protein: CASLAFSGNTIYF. The full variable domain, its missing parts supplied by reference TRBV19 and TRBJ1-3, is DGGITQSPKYLFRKEGQNVTLSCEQNLNHDAMYWYRQDPGQGLRLIYYSQIVNDFQKGDIAEGYSVSREKKESFPLTVTSAQKNPTAFYLCASLAFSGNTIYFGEGSWLTVV.

V gene TRBV2 combines with J gene TRBJ2-2; D is unclear. The CDR3 has 12 residues. The V gene's germline CDR1 is SNHLY and CDR2 FYNNEI. Deletions cut 4 bases from V and 5 bases from J, with 5 bases between. The CDR3 region has the DNA TGTGCCAGCAGTGTAGAGACCGGGGAGCTGTTTTTT. This translates into CASSVETGELFF.

V and J are TRBV7-9 and TRBJ1-4, with D perhaps TRBD1 (6 bases). The CDR3 runs 14 residues. V lost 5 bases and J 8 bases, leaving 15 bases between the germline ends. The germline V gene encodes CDR1 SEHNR and CDR2 FQNEAQ (reference sequence). For the CDR3, the DNA is TGTGCCAGCAGCCAGTACAGGGATGAGGAAAAACTGTTTTTT. This codes for CASSQYRDEEKLFF.

The rearrangement uses TRBV5-1 and TRBJ1-1, with TRBD1 as a possible D gene (6 bases). CDR1 and CDR2 from the germline V gene are SGHRS and YFSETQ. V was trimmed by 3 bases and J by 1 base, leaving 10 bases between them. This CDR3 is 14 amino acids long. In DNA, the CDR3 is TGCGCCAGCAGCTCCCAGGGGCGGAACACTGAAGCTTTCTTT. Its protein product is CASSSQGRNTEAFF. Full variable domain (outside the CDR3, taken from reference TRBV5-1 and TRBJ1-1): KAGVTQTPRYLIKTRGQQVTLSCSPISGHRSVSWYQQTPGQGLQFLFEYFSETQRNKGNFPGRFSGRQFSNSRSEMNVSTLELGDSALYLCASSSQGRNTEAFFGQGTRLTVV.

The CDR3 region is CASSLCGVLDYGYTF. Here the CDR3 DNA reads TGTGCCAGCAGTTTATGCGGGGTATTGGACTATGGCTACACCTTC. The chain has TRBV28 and TRBJ1-2; D unresolved. CDR1 and CDR2 from the germline V gene are MDHEN and SYDVKM. There are 15 residues in the CDR3. Trimming cost V 0 bases and J 3 bases, with 11 bases left between them.